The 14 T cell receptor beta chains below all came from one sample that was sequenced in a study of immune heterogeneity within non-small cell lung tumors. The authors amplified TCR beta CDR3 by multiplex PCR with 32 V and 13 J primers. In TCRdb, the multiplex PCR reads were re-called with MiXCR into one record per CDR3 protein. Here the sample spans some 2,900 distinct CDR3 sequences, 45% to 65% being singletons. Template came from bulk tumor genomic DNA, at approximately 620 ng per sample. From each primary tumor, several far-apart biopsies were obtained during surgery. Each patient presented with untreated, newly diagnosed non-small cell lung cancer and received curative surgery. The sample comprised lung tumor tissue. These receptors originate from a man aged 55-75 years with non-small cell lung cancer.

The CDR3 here is CASSRTGNTGELFF. CDR3 nucleotides: TGTGCCAGCTCCCGGACAGGGAACACCGGGGAGCTGTTTTTT. The chain employs TRBV18 and TRBJ2-2; TRBD1 matches at 7 bases. The CDR3 totals 14 residues. V trimming: 6 bases; J trimming: 1 base; junction bases outside the gene matches: 2. Germline values: CDR1 KGHSH, CDR2 LQKENI.

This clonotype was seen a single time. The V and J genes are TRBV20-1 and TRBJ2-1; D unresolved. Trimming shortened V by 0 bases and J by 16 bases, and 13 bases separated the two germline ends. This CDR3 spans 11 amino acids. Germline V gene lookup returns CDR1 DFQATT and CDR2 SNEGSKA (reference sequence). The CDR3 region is CSARDGVVDFF. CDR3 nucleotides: TGCAGTGCTAGAGATGGGGTGGTCGACTTCTTC.

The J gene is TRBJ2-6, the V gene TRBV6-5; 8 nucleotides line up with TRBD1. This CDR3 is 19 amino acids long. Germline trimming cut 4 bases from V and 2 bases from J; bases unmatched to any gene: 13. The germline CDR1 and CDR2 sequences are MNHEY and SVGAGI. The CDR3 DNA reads TGTGCCAGCAGTTTGCTTTTCGACAGGGGTCAAACTGGGGCCAACGTCCTGACTTTC. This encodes CASSLLFDRGQTGANVLTF.

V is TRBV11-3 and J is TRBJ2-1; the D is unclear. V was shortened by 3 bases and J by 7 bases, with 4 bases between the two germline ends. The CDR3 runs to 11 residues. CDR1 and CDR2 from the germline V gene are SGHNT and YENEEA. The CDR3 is CASSFENEQFF. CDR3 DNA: TGTGCCAGCAGCTTTGAGAATGAGCAGTTCTTC.

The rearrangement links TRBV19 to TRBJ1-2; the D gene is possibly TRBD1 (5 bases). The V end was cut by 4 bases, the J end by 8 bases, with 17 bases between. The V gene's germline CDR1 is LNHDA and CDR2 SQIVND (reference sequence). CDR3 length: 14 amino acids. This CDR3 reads CASSTPTRAMGYTF. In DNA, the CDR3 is TGTGCCAGTAGTACCCCCACCAGGGCAATGGGCTACACCTTC.

The CDR3 protein is CASSRVQETQYF. The CDR3 nucleotides read TGTGCCAGCAGTCGGGTACAAGAGACCCAGTACTTC. The rearrangement uses TRBV3-1 and TRBJ2-5; no reliable D call. Trimming pared 6 bases from V and 2 bases from J, leaving 7 bases between. Germline values: CDR1 LGHDT, CDR2 YNNKEL (reference sequence). CDR3 length: 12 amino acids.

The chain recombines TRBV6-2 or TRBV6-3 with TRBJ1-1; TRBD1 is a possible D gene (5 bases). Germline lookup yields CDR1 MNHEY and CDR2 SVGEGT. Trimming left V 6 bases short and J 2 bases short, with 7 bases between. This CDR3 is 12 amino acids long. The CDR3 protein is CASSGHNTEAFF. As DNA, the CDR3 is TGTGCCAGCAGCGGACACAACACTGAAGCTTTCTTT.

The CDR3 region is CASTNGLDLGELFF. Written as DNA, the CDR3 is TGTGCCAGCACCAATGGCCTAGACCTCGGGGAGCTGTTTTTT. This sequence joins TRBV6-1 and TRBJ2-2; D remains unclear. The germline CDR1 and CDR2 sequences are MNHNS and SASEGT. V dropped 7 bases and J dropped 7 bases, with 16 bases sitting between them. The CDR3 consists of 14 residues.

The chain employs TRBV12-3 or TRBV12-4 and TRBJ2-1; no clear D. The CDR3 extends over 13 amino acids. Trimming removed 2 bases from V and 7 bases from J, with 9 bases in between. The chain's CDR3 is CASSLTGSNEQFF. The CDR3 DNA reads TGTGCCAGCAGTTTAACTGGCAGTAATGAGCAGTTCTTC.

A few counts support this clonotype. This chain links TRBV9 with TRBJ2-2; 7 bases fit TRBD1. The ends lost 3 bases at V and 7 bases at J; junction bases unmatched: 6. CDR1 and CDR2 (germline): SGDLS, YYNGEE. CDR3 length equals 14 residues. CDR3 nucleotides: TGTGCCAGCAGCGCCCGGACAGGCTTCGGGGAGCTGTTTTTT. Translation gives CASSARTGFGELFF.

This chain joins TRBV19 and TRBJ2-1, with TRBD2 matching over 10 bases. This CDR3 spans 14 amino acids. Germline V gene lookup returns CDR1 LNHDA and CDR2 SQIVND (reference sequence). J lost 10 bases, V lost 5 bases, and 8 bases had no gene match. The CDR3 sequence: CASSLASGRVEQFF. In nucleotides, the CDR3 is TGTGCCAGTAGTTTGGCTAGCGGGAGAGTAGAGCAGTTCTTC. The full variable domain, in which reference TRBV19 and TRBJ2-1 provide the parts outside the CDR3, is DGGITQSPKYLFRKEGQNVTLSCEQNLNHDAMYWYRQDPGQGLRLIYYSQIVNDFQKGDIAEGYSVSREKKESFPLTVTSAQKNPTAFYLCASSLASGRVEQFFGPGTRLTVL.

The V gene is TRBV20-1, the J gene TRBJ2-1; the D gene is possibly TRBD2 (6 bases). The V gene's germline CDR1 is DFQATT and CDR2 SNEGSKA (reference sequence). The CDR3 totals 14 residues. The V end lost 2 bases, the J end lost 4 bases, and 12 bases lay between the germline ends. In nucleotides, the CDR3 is TGCAGTGCTAGACTGTCGCGGGGATACAATGAGCAGTTCTTC. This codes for CSARLSRGYNEQFF.

This CDR3 reads CASSLAGEQFF. Here the CDR3 DNA reads TGTGCCAGCAGCCTCGCTGGTGAGCAGTTCTTC. The chain is built from TRBV27 and TRBJ2-1, with D unclear. V lost 6 bases to trimming and J lost 9 bases, with 9 bases between them. Per the germline V gene, CDR1 is MNHEY and CDR2 is SMNVEV (reference sequence). The CDR3 length is 11 residues.

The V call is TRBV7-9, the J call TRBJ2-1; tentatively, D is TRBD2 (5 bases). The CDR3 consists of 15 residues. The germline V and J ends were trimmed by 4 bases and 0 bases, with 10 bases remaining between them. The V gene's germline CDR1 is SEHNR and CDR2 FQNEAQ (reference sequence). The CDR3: CASSSPGFSYNEQFF. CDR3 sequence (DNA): TGTGCCAGCAGCTCGCCGGGATTCTCCTACAATGAGCAGTTCTTC.